A selection of T cell receptor beta chains follows, all from one sample in a study of prognosis after radiotherapy for stage I lung cancer. One entry per CDR3 protein results from TCRdb running MiXCR on the multiplex PCR reads. The sample lists 15,000 to 20,000 distinct CDR3 sequences, 40% to 55% occurring once. The input for sequencing was PBMCs, taken before or after stereotactic body radiation therapy (not recorded which). Receptors originate from a donor over 45 with non-small cell lung cancer. The CDR3 runs from the conserved cysteine through the conserved F or W. A D gene is named only where the DNA matches it firmly. Clone size is given for some rows only: seen once, a few or many times, or a class if the clone is expanded.

J	V	size	D	CDR3	DNA
TRBJ2-7	TRBV28	.	.	CASSLMDEQYF	TGTGCCAGCAGTTTGATGGACGAGCAGTACTTC
TRBJ2-5	TRBV12-3/TRBV12-4	.	.	CASRPRNQETQYF	TGTGCCAGCAGGCCCAGAAACCAAGAGACCCAGTACTTC
TRBJ2-7	TRBV6-2/TRBV6-3	.	.	CASSATGLRGEQYF	TGTGCCAGCAGTGCCACAGGGCTCCGAGGGGAGCAGTACTTC
TRBJ1-2	TRBV10-3	many	.	CAISEPGPGRGGYTF	TGTGCCATCAGTGAACCCGGACCGGGAAGAGGTGGCTACACCTTC
TRBJ2-5	TRBV7-2	many	.	CASSSRGDGQETQYF	TGTGCCAGCAGCTCAAGGGGGGACGGGCAAGAGACCCAGTACTTC
TRBJ2-7	TRBV11-2	.	TRBD1	CASSLGGQGPYEQYF	TGTGCCAGCAGCTTAGGGGGACAGGGACCCTACGAGCAGTACTTC
TRBJ2-7	TRBV2	.	TRBD2	CASIPRASGPYEQYF	TGTGCCAGCATCCCCCGAGCTAGCGGTCCCTACGAGCAGTACTTC
TRBJ2-1	TRBV12-3/TRBV12-4	medium-sized	.	CASRPNYNEQFF	TGTGCCAGCAGGCCTAACTACAATGAGCAGTTCTTC
TRBJ2-3	TRBV11-3	many	.	CASSLGTDTQYF	TGTGCCAGCAGCTTAGGGACAGATACGCAGTATTTT
TRBJ1-2	TRBV5-1	medium-sized	.	CASSLEGFGYTF	TGCGCCAGCAGCCTAGAGGGGTTTGGCTACACCTTC
TRBJ2-7	TRBV28	medium-sized	.	CASSRVLSGPEQYF	TGTGCCAGCAGTAGGGTGTTGTCGGGCCCCGAGCAGTACTTC
TRBJ2-1	TRBV6-4	.	TRBD2	CASSESIGTSGNYQFF	TGTGCCAGCAGTGAGTCTATCGGGACTAGCGGTAATTATCAGTTCTTC
TRBJ2-2	TRBV6-1	.	TRBD1	CASSLRTGGGTGELFF	TGTGCCAGCAGTTTGCGGACAGGGGGCGGCACCGGTGAGCTGTTTTTT
TRBJ1-1	TRBV2	.	.	CAIILRILNTEAFF	TGTGCCATCATTCTGAGGATTTTGAACACTGAAGCTTTCTTT
TRBJ2-3	TRBV12-3/TRBV12-4	.	.	CASMRGSTDTQYF	TGTGCCAGCATGCGGGGAAGCACAGATACGCAGTATTTT
TRBJ2-2	TRBV27	.	.	CASSLYANTGELFF	TGTGCCAGCAGTCTCTACGCGAACACCGGGGAGCTGTTTTTT
TRBJ1-2	TRBV11-3	.	TRBD1	CASSLGTGRDPFF	TGTGCCAGCAGCTTAGGGACAGGGAGAGACCCCTTCTTC
TRBJ2-1	TRBV6-5	many	TRBD2	CASSWGLAGVRSEQFF	TGTGCCAGCAGTTGGGGACTAGCGGGAGTTCGTAGTGAGCAGTTCTTC
TRBJ1-1	TRBV25-1	many	TRBD1	CASSAPTGGIAEAFF	TGTGCCAGCAGTGCCCCGACAGGGGGAATCGCTGAAGCTTTCTTT
TRBJ1-2	TRBV20-1	.	.	CITREDWFGYTF	TGCATTACCCGAGAAGACTGGTTTGGCTACACCTTC
TRBJ2-1	TRBV6-1	many	TRBD1	CASSLGTVRYNEQFF	TGTGCCAGCAGTCTGGGGACAGTAAGGTACAATGAGCAGTTCTTC
TRBJ2-1	TRBV27	many	.	CASSFSGDNEQFF	TGTGCCAGCAGTTTTTCTGGGGACAATGAGCAGTTCTTC
TRBJ1-2	TRBV30	medium-sized	.	CAWSGTSSYGYTF	TGTGCCTGGAGTGGGACATCTAGCTATGGCTACACCTTC
TRBJ2-5	TRBV7-3	many	.	CASSLTGGGQETQYF	TGTGCCAGCAGCTTAACGGGGGGGGGCCAGGAGACCCAGTACTTC
TRBJ2-6	TRBV29-1	many	TRBD2	CSVGGSGTSGALSGANVLTF	TGCAGCGTTGGGGGCTCCGGGACTAGCGGGGCCCTCTCTGGGGCCAACGTCCTGACTTTC
TRBJ2-5	TRBV28	many	TRBD2	CASSSMTSGEETQYF	TGTGCCAGCAGTTCCATGACTAGCGGGGAAGAGACCCAGTACTTC
TRBJ2-5	TRBV5-1	many	TRBD1	CASSVGQGVGETQYF	TGCGCCAGCAGCGTTGGACAGGGGGTCGGGGAGACCCAGTACTTC
TRBJ2-7	TRBV2	.	TRBD1	CASRRTTGGHGDEQYF	TGTGCCAGCAGACGAACCACAGGGGGGCATGGCGACGAGCAGTACTTC
TRBJ2-7	TRBV7-9	many	TRBD1	CASSLPGQGVHEQYF	TGTGCCAGCAGCTTGCCGGGACAGGGAGTCCACGAGCAGTACTTC
TRBJ2-1	TRBV4-1	many	TRBD2	CASSQRLAGDRNEQFF	TGCGCCAGCAGCCAAAGACTAGCGGGAGATCGGAATGAGCAGTTCTTC
TRBJ2-7	TRBV10-3	.	TRBD2	CAISASSGRGDYEQYF	TGTGCCATCAGTGCTTCGAGCGGGAGGGGGGACTACGAGCAGTACTTC
TRBJ1-1	TRBV6-1	many	.	CATKGPGTSTEAFF	TGTGCCACCAAGGGACCAGGGACGTCCACTGAAGCTTTCTTT
TRBJ1-5	TRBV28	many	.	CASSLVADNQPQHF	TGTGCCAGCAGTTTAGTGGCAGACAATCAGCCCCAGCATTTT
TRBJ2-7	TRBV28	few	TRBD2	CASRRLAGNYEQYF	TGTGCCAGCCGGCGGCTAGCGGGAAACTACGAGCAGTACTTC
TRBJ2-3	TRBV19	many	TRBD1	CASSRDRGTDTQYF	TGTGCCAGTAGTCGGGACAGGGGTACAGATACGCAGTATTTT
TRBJ2-2	TRBV19	many	.	CASSIVGKGGELFF	TGTGCCAGTAGTATAGTTGGAAAGGGCGGGGAGCTGTTTTTT
TRBJ2-1	TRBV10-3	.	TRBD2	CAISGSSGISYNKQFF	TGTGCCATCAGTGGCTCTAGCGGGATCTCCTACAATAAGCAGTTCTTC
TRBJ2-6	TRBV7-7	.	.	CASRTQGANVLTF	TGTGCCAGCAGAACCCAAGGGGCCAACGTCCTGACTTTC
TRBJ2-3	TRBV20-1	many	TRBD1	CSASRTGQGATDTQYF	TGCAGTGCTAGCCGGACCGGGCAGGGGGCCACAGATACGCAGTATTTT